The 2 T cell receptor beta chains below come from one sample, sequenced in a study of response to subunit inactivated influenza vaccine. From the RT-PCR reads, TCRdb called clonotypes with MiXCR, one entry per CDR3 protein. The data hold roughly 620,000 distinct CDR3 sequences, with around 11% observed a single time. These sequences were also reported in another study, on T cells expressing NK-cell markers. This second report adds: It was by 5'RACE template switching with UMIs that TCR beta cDNA was made.

Source: PBMCs from blood, taken on the day of vaccination. The receptors come from a man over 45 who received an inactivated influenza vaccine.

The chain joins TRBV7-2 to TRBJ2-1, with TRBD2 matching over 10 bases. V lost 5 bases, J lost 9 bases, and 19 bases stayed unmatched. This CDR3 is 18 amino acids long. Germline V gene data show CDR1 as SGHTA and CDR2 as FQGNSA. The CDR3 DNA reads TGTGCCAGCAGCCTTTGGGCTAGCGGGAGTTTTCGTGCGGGTGAGCAGTTCTTC. It specifies CASSLWASGSFRAGEQFF.

This clonotype was found a few times. The genes are TRBV6-7 and TRBJ2-5, with D perhaps matching TRBD1 or TRBD2 (5 bases each). TRBV6-7 is designated an ORF whose function remains uncertain. The CDR3 consists of 11 residues. DNA of the CDR3: TGTTCTCCGGGACGCCAAGAGACCCAGTACTTC. This sequence encodes CSPGRQETQYF.